The clone carrying this TCR beta chain has ten or more counts. Individual TCR cDNA molecules each bore their own unique molecular identifier. Via MiXCR, TCRdb re-called the 5' RACE reads, giving one row per CDR3 protein. The sample lists over 8,000 distinct CDR3 sequences, 6% to 7.5% occurring once. The CDR3 is made up of 13 amino acids. V gave up 7 bases and J gave up 5 bases; unmatched junction bases: 5. CDR1 and CDR2 from the germline V gene are LNHDA and SQIVND (reference sequence). The time point was: sample taken at primary tumor resection. Samples were obtained from approximately 72 donors, all untreated early-stage non-small cell lung cancer patients. Tumor, nontumor lung or frozen PBMC supplied whole RNA, sequenced without sorting. This sample was included in a study of spatial heterogeneity in lung cancer.

The sequence came from a male donor with early-stage non-small cell lung cancer. Here the sequenced sample was normal lung tissue next to the tumor, taken at surgery. The chain uses TRBV19 and TRBJ1-5, with 7 bases that match TRBD1. The CDR3, as DNA: TGTGCCAGTAATGCGCAGGGGGATCAGCCCCAGCATTTT. This encodes CASNAQGDQPQHF.